This T cell receptor beta chain was sequenced during a study of blood T cell repertoires in COVID-19. The germline gives CDR1 SGHNT, CDR2 YENEEA. The CDR3 sequence is 13 residues long. V lost 4 bases to trimming and J lost 11 bases, with 18 bases between them. Clones were sequenced by immunoSEQ multiplex PCR, and TCRdb holds only the in-frame ones, with some missing. This sample carries tens of thousands of clones, 75% to 85% of them seen once, and the ten largest clones take about a fifth. V and J are TRBV11-3 and TRBJ2-7; D gene ambiguous. The source of this sequence is an elderly woman with acute or convalescent COVID-19. The sequencing sample was made of peripheral blood. The CDR3 DNA follows: TGTGCCAGCAGCTCACCCGTGGCCCCGGAGAAGTACTTC. The encoded protein is CASSSPVAPEKYF.